These T cell receptor beta chains were read from a single sample in a study of blood T cell repertoires in COVID-19. Produced via immunoSEQ multiplex PCR; TCRdb's table is partial and in-frame only. This sample yields some 88,000 clones, of which more than 70% are seen a single time; roughly 15% belongs to the top ten. Sequencing was carried out using peripheral blood. Source of these receptors: a woman between 70 and 85 years old with acute or convalescent COVID-19. Both conserved end residues are part of each CDR3. The D gene is left open where the match is weak. A row's size may be missing; if present it is once, few, many or a size class.

clone_size d_call j_call v_call cdr3_aa cdr3_nt
- TRBD1 TRBJ2-5 TRBV5-1 CASSTGTAEETQYF TGCGCCAGCAGCACCGGGACAGCCGAAGAGACCCAGTACTTC
- TRBD1 TRBJ1-2 TRBV6-5 CASSRGQGDGYTF TGTGCCAGCAGCCGGGGACAGGGGGATGGCTACACCTTC
- - TRBJ1-1 TRBV5-1 CASRPGQNTEAFF TGCGCCAGCAGACCGGGACAGAACACTGAAGCTTTCTTT
- TRBD1 TRBJ2-1 TRBV27 CASSRTGGKQFF TGTGCCAGCAGCCGGACAGGGGGCAAGCAGTTCTTC
- - TRBJ1-5 TRBV28 CASSYEGYNQPQHF TGTGCCAGCAGTTACGAGGGTTACAATCAGCCCCAGCATTTT
few TRBD2 TRBJ2-5 TRBV24-1 CATSDLSGGQETQYF TGTGCCACCAGTGATTTAAGCGGGGGTCAAGAGACCCAGTACTTC
- - TRBJ2-2 TRBV27 CASTEANTGELFF TGTGCCAGCACGGAGGCTAACACCGGGGAGCTGTTTTTT
- - TRBJ1-1 TRBV9 CASSAPDRRLNTEAFF TGTGCCAGCAGCGCCCCTGACAGGAGGTTGAACACTGAAGCTTTCTTT
once - TRBJ2-5 TRBV20-1 CSANSQETQYF TGCAGTGCTAACAGCCAAGAGACCCAGTACTTC
few - TRBJ1-5 TRBV3-1/TRBV3-2 CASSQDRGGSGQPQHF TGTGCCAGCAGCCAAGATCGCGGTGGGTCGGGACAGCCCCAGCATTTT
- - TRBJ2-3 TRBV7-9 CASSLVPGYYTDTQYF TGTGCCAGCAGCTTAGTCCCGGGGTATTACACAGATACGCAGTATTTT
- - TRBJ1-1 TRBV11-3 CASSFSAVNTEAFF TGTGCCAGCAGCTTCAGTGCCGTGAACACTGAAGCTTTCTTT
- - TRBJ1-6 TRBV21-1 CASPQGGNSPLHF TGTGCCAGCCCACAGGGTGGGAATTCACCCCTCCACTTT
- TRBD2 TRBJ2-3 TRBV4-1 CASSQDPPLLAGMDTQYF TGCGCCAGCAGCCAAGATCCCCCGTTACTAGCGGGGATGGATACGCAGTATTTT
- - TRBJ1-2 TRBV7-9 CASSLGLDGYTF TGTGCCAGCAGCTTAGGGCTGGATGGCTACACCTTC